The 26 T cell receptor beta chains below all came from one sample that was sequenced in a study of cytomegalovirus exposure and HLA in healthy donors. PCR was performed using 60 Vbeta and 13 Jbeta primers. The data were produced by immunoSEQ multiplex PCR, yet TCRdb's version contains in-frame clones alone and is incomplete. The table has 45,000 to 60,000 clones, 72% seen once. The material sequenced was PBMCs. Receptor source: a woman aged 50 to 60 in good health and CMV-seronegative.

V usage is TRBV5-1 and J usage is TRBJ2-2; 7 bases fit TRBD2. V trimming: 2 bases; J trimming: 5 bases; junction bases outside the gene matches: 6. Germline V gene data show CDR1 as SGHRS and CDR2 as YFSETQ. The CDR3 covers 15 residues. The CDR3 loop reads CASSFNVGGTGELFF. In nucleotides, the CDR3 is TGCGCCAGCAGCTTTAATGTGGGAGGGACCGGGGAGCTGTTTTTT.

The chain has TRBV5-1 and TRBJ2-5, with 9 nucleotides matching TRBD2. The CDR3 runs to 15 residues. With V trimmed by 4 bases and J by 3 bases, 7 bases remained unmatched. Germline CDR1 and CDR2: SGHRS and YFSETQ. CDR3 amino acids: CASSRSGGAEETQYF. CDR3 nucleotides: TGCGCCAGCAGCCGTAGCGGGGGCGCCGAAGAGACCCAGTACTTC.

The V call is TRBV14, the J call TRBJ1-2; D remains unclear. Trimming cost V 0 bases and J 9 bases, with 8 bases left between them. The length of the CDR3 is 12 residues. Per the germline V gene, CDR1 is SGHDN and CDR2 is FVKESK. CDR3 in amino acids: CASSQEYSRYTF. The CDR3 bases are TGTGCCAGCAGCCAAGAGTACTCCCGCTACACCTTC. Complete variable domain (other parts from reference TRBV14 and TRBJ1-2): EAGVTQFPSHSVIEKGQTVTLRCDPISGHDNLYWYRRVMGKEIKFLLHFVKESKQDESGMPNNRFLAERTGGTYSTLKVQPAELEDSGVYFCASSQEYSRYTFGSGTRLTVV.

V usage is TRBV6-6 and J usage is TRBJ2-7, with 8 bases that match TRBD1. This CDR3 contains 15 residues. Germline loops: CDR1 MNHNY, CDR2 SVGAGI (reference sequence). V lost 7 bases, J lost 2 bases, and 10 bases stayed unmatched. The CDR3 protein is CASTPGQGGTYEQYF. The CDR3 bases are TGTGCCAGCACGCCCGGACAGGGAGGCACCTACGAGCAGTACTTC.

The chain is built from TRBV9 and TRBJ2-1, with D perhaps matching TRBD1 (6 bases). V shed 4 bases and J shed 7 bases, with 15 bases lying between them. Germline CDR1 SGDLS, CDR2 YYNGEE. The CDR3 consists of 14 residues. CDR3 sequence reads: CASSLEGTKNEQFF. CDR3 nucleotides: TGTGCCAGCAGCCTAGAGGGGACAAAGAATGAGCAGTTCTTC.

This chain links TRBV6-1 with TRBJ1-1; TRBD1 is a possible D gene (6 bases). CDR1 is MNHNS and CDR2 is SASEGT in the germline V gene. The CDR3 contains 15 residues. V was clipped by 3 bases and J by 6 bases, with 17 bases between them. CDR3 region: CASSDGGQGEPEAFF. The CDR3 region has the DNA TGTGCCAGCAGTGACGGGGGGCAGGGCGAGCCTGAAGCTTTCTTT.

The chain couples TRBV7-9 to TRBJ1-1; 7 nucleotides align to TRBD1. CDR1 and CDR2 (germline): SEHNR, FQNEAQ (reference sequence). Losses at the gene ends were 10 bases for V and 5 bases for J; bases not matched to a gene: 7. The CDR3 consists of 12 residues. CDR3 nucleotides: TGTGCCACCGACAGGGAGAGTACTGAAGCTTTCTTT. This encodes CATDRESTEAFF.

In its sample, this clone was seen a few times. V is TRBV10-2 and J is TRBJ2-3; 8 bases are a match to TRBD1. Losses at the gene ends were 7 bases for V and 1 base for J; bases not matched to a gene: 4. The CDR3 has 14 amino acids. CDR1 is WSHSY, CDR2 SAAADI, per germline. The CDR3 is CASNPTGGTDTQYF. DNA of the CDR3: TGCGCCAGCAACCCGACAGGGGGCACAGATACGCAGTATTTT.

The V gene is TRBV7-8, the J gene TRBJ1-2; D is undetermined. The V gene lost 5 bases and the J gene lost 4 bases, with 14 bases spanning the gap. CDR1 and CDR2 (germline): SGHVS, FQNEAQ. The CDR3 contains 14 residues. The CDR3 sequence: CASSLSELSYGYTF. CDR3 bases: TGTGCCAGCAGCCTCAGCGAACTCTCCTATGGCTACACCTTC.

The chain uses TRBV11-2 and TRBJ2-7, with D unresolved. Per germline, CDR1 SGHAT and CDR2 FQNNGV. With 6 bases removed from V and 7 bases from J, the gap between germline ends came to 13 bases. The CDR3 covers 12 residues. Here the CDR3 DNA reads TGTGCCAGCAGTCCAGACACCCTAGAGCAGTACTTC. Its protein product is CASSPDTLEQYF.

The rearrangement uses TRBV29-1 and TRBJ2-1; 9 nucleotides agree with TRBD1. V shed 3 bases and J 8 bases; nucleotides not matched to a gene: 14. The CDR3 has 16 residues. Germline CDR1 SQVTM, CDR2 ANQGSEA. CDR3 sequence: CSVDKTTGQGGDEQFF. The DNA of the CDR3 is TGCAGCGTTGACAAGACCACGGGACAGGGTGGCGATGAGCAGTTCTTC.

The chain employs TRBV10-1 and TRBJ1-1, with D unclear. Germline loops: CDR1 WNHNN, CDR2 SYGVQD (reference sequence). CDR3 length equals 14 residues. V shed 8 bases and J shed 0 bases, with 13 bases lying between them. CDR3 residues: CASSGSAMNTEAFF. In nucleotides, the CDR3 is TGCGCCAGCTCGGGGTCAGCAATGAACACTGAAGCTTTCTTT.

The chain couples TRBV6-5 to TRBJ2-7; TRBD2 is a possible D gene (6 bases). The CDR3 has 12 residues. Trimming stripped 6 bases from V and 4 bases from J, with 10 bases between. Germline loops: CDR1 MNHEY, CDR2 SVGAGI. The CDR3: CASRGTGYEQYF. The CDR3 DNA reads TGTGCCAGCAGGGGGACTGGTTACGAGCAGTACTTC.

This CDR3 is CASSYGDFYEQYF. CDR3 sequence (DNA): TGTGCCAGCAGTTACGGGGACTTCTACGAGCAGTACTTC. The chain carries TRBV6-5 and TRBJ2-7; maybe TRBD2 (6 bases). Trimming took off 2 bases at V and 3 bases at J, with 8 bases between the two ends. The CDR3 runs to 13 residues. CDR1 MNHEY and CDR2 SVGAGI come from the germline V gene.

This chain uses TRBV2 with TRBJ2-2; 14 positions agree with TRBD2. The CDR3 covers 17 residues. CDR1 is SNHLY, CDR2 FYNNEI, per germline. J was trimmed by 2 bases and V by 5 bases; bases with no gene match: 4. This chain's CDR3 is CASSPGLAGGNTGELFF. In nucleotides, the CDR3 is TGTGCCAGCAGTCCCGGACTAGCGGGGGGTAACACCGGGGAGCTGTTTTTT.

The rearrangement links TRBV2 to TRBJ1-2, with D unclear. The V gene lost 8 bases and the J gene lost 7 bases, with 14 bases spanning the gap. This CDR3 comprises 12 residues. CDR1 is SNHLY and CDR2 is FYNNEI in the germline V gene. DNA for the CDR3: TGTGCCAGCCGGGGAGATGAAAGTGGCTACACCTTC. It yields the protein CASRGDESGYTF.

This clone was counted only a few times. The chain links TRBV19 to TRBJ2-7; 9 bases are a match to TRBD1. The junction had 3 bases not matched to a gene; V was cut back by 3 bases and J by 6 bases. Germline loops: CDR1 LNHDA, CDR2 SQIVND (reference sequence). CDR3 length: 13 amino acids. In DNA, the CDR3 is TGTGCCAGTAGTATGGGACAGGGTATCGAGCAGTACTTC. Translated, it gives CASSMGQGIEQYF.

This clone was seen only once. This chain joins TRBV4-2 and TRBJ1-2; 7 bases are a match to TRBD1. Germline CDR1 and CDR2: LGHNA and YNFKEQ. There are 16 residues in the CDR3. V lost 5 bases, J lost 2 bases, and 11 bases stayed unmatched. In nucleotides, the CDR3 is TGTGCCAGCAGCTACGAGGGATCGACAGGGAACTATGGCTACACCTTC. Translation: CASSYEGSTGNYGYTF.

V is TRBV28 and J is TRBJ1-4; perhaps TRBD1 as D (5 bases). V lost 6 bases and J 5 bases, leaving 13 bases between the germline ends. The CDR3 contains 14 residues. Per the germline V gene, CDR1 is MDHEN and CDR2 is SYDVKM. This CDR3 reads CASSMPTGNEKLFF. CDR3 bases: TGTGCCAGCAGCATGCCAACAGGCAATGAAAAACTGTTTTTT. The variable domain in full, with the rest retrieved from reference TRBV28 and TRBJ1-4, is DVKVTQSSRYLVKRTGEKVFLECVQDMDHENMFWYRQDPGLGLRLIYFSYDVKMKEKGDIPEGYSVSREKKERFSLILESASTNQTSMYLCASSMPTGNEKLFFGSGTQLSVL.

This clone is a singleton in its sample. This rearrangement joins TRBV29-1 to TRBJ1-3, with TRBD1 matching 7 bases. Losses at the gene ends were 5 bases for V and 0 bases for J; bases not matched to a gene: 4. This CDR3 spans 14 amino acids. Per germline, CDR1 SQVTM and CDR2 ANQGSEA. In nucleotides, the CDR3 is TGCAGCGTTTTGACAGGGCCCTCTGGAAACACCATATATTTT. This sequence encodes CSVLTGPSGNTIYF.

There are a few counts of this clone. This rearrangement joins TRBV18 to TRBJ1-5, with D unclear. Trimming cost V 2 bases and J 1 base, with 6 bases left between them. The CDR3 extends over 14 amino acids. CDR1 is KGHSH and CDR2 is LQKENI in the germline V gene. CDR3 nucleotides: TGTGCCAGCTCACCATCGGGAAGCAATCAGCCCCAGCATTTT. This codes for CASSPSGSNQPQHF.

V gene TRBV7-9 combines with J gene TRBJ2-3, with TRBD2 matching 7 bases. CDR1 SEHNR and CDR2 FQNEAQ come from the germline V gene (reference sequence). The CDR3 runs to 15 residues. Germline trimming cut 1 base from V and 1 base from J; bases unmatched to any gene: 2. This chain's CDR3 is CASSLDTSGTDTQYF. CDR3 DNA: TGTGCCAGCAGCTTAGATACTAGCGGCACAGATACGCAGTATTTT.

The CDR3 coding sequence is TGTGCCAGCAGTTACTTAAGCCCAGGGGCAGGAGAGACCCAGTACTTC. Its translation is CASSYLSPGAGETQYF. This rearrangement joins TRBV6-5 to TRBJ2-5; D may be TRBD1 (6 bases). The CDR3 spans 16 residues. The V and J ends lost 1 base and 4 bases respectively, with 16 bases between them. Looked up from germline, CDR1 is MNHEY and CDR2 is SVGAGI.

The chain has TRBV14 and TRBJ2-3, with D possibly being TRBD1 (5 bases). Germline CDR1 is SGHDN and CDR2 is FVKESK. This CDR3 comprises 14 residues. Trimming stripped 1 base from V and 5 bases from J, with 10 bases between. This CDR3 is CASSQAAGRDTQYF. CDR3 coding DNA: TGTGCCAGCAGCCAAGCGGCAGGGCGAGATACGCAGTATTTT.

The V call is TRBV9, the J call TRBJ1-5, with no clear D. The CDR3 contains 15 residues. CDR1 is SGDLS, CDR2 YYNGEE, per germline. The ends were cut back, 3 bases at V and 5 bases at J, with 15 bases in the middle. In DNA form, the CDR3 reads TGTGCCAGCAGCGGAGGCTCAGACGTGGATCAGCCCCAGCATTTT. This codes for CASSGGSDVDQPQHF.

This clone was seen more than once but under ten times. This sequence joins TRBV19 and TRBJ2-1, with a weak D call TRBD1 (5 bases). CDR1 is LNHDA and CDR2 is SQIVND in the germline V gene (reference sequence). The length of the CDR3 is 14 residues. Trimming removed 5 bases from V and 7 bases from J, with 15 bases in between. CDR3: CASSPSGRQNEQFF. In DNA form, the CDR3 reads TGTGCCAGTAGTCCGTCCGGTCGACAGAATGAGCAGTTCTTC.